This T cell receptor (beta chain) was found in a study of T-cell memory formation after mild COVID-19. Overall study context: Each donor largely had its own TCR clusters. Whole-study results and caveats: Researchers could not confirm that second-wave clones peaking on day 37 targeted SARS-CoV-2.

A remark on this clonotype: Its antigen is not known.

TCRalpha and TCRbeta libraries used 5'RACE with constant-segment primers and UMIs. MiXCR, applied by TCRdb to the 5' RACE reads, yields one record per CDR3 protein. This table holds 250,000 to 300,000 distinct CDR3 sequences, 15% to 20% found once. Sequenced sample: PBMCs or a T cell subset sorted from them (not recorded which). The receptor comes from a man aged 18 to 35 who had mild COVID-19 (a few samples of this study predate the infection). Cell type and time point are not known.

The DNA for the CDR3 is TGTGCCAGCAGCGTCGCGCCGGGGGGGCGTGGACAGCCCCAGCATTTT. It is translated as CASSVAPGGRGQPQHF. The chain is built from TRBV28 and TRBJ1-5, with a possible D match to TRBD1 (6 bases). V was cut by 6 bases and J by 7 bases, with 22 bases left in between. CDR3 length: 16 amino acids. Looked up from germline, CDR1 is MDHEN and CDR2 is SYDVKM. Full variable domain (remainder filled in from reference TRBV28 and TRBJ1-5): DVKVTQSSRYLVKRTGEKVFLECVQDMDHENMFWYRQDPGLGLRLIYFSYDVKMKEKGDIPEGYSVSREKKERFSLILESASTNQTSMYLCASSVAPGGRGQPQHFGDGTRLSIL.